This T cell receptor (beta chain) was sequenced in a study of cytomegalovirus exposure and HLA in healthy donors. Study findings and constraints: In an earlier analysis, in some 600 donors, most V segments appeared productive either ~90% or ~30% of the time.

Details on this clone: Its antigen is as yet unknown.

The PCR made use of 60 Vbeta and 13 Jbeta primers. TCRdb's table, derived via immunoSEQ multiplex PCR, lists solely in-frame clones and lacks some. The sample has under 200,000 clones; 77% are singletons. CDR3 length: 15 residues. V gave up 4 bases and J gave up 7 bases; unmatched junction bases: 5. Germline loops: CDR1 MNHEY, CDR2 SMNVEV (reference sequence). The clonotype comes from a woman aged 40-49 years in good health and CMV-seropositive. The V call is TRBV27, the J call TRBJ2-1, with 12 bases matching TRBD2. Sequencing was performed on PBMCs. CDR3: CASSSGLAGRNEQFF. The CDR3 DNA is TGTGCCAGCAGTTCGGGACTAGCGGGTCGAAATGAGCAGTTCTTC.